What follows are 9 T cell receptor beta chains derived from one specimen sequenced in a study of T cells in Graves' hyperthyroidism and ophthalmopathy. Authors of the study amplified TCR beta CDR3 regions from RNA transcripts. An initial round of RT-PCR targeting the TCR CDR3 relied on the HTBI primer set. TCRdb fed the multiplex PCR reads into MiXCR, producing one record per CDR3 protein. The sample shows approximately 610,000 distinct CDR3 sequences, 14% to 15% of them seen only once. Sequences were obtained from blood. These receptors came from a woman aged 40 to 50 with Graves' ophthalmopathy.

This clonotype was counted ten times or more. The chain has TRBV12-3 or TRBV12-4 and TRBJ1-1; D call uncertain. The V and J ends lost 5 bases and 7 bases respectively, with 11 bases between them. The CDR3 runs 12 residues. The CDR3 loop reads CASSLQDVEAFF. For the CDR3, the DNA is TGTGCCAGCAGTCTCCAGGACGTTGAAGCTTTCTTT.

This clonotype has ten or more counts. V is TRBV10-3 and J is TRBJ1-2; perhaps TRBD1 as D (5 bases). The CDR3 length is 13 residues. Looked up from germline, CDR1 is ENHRY and CDR2 is SYGVKD. Trimming stripped 11 bases from V and 6 bases from J, with 19 bases between. The DNA of the CDR3 is TGTGCCGTACAACCGGAGAGGACAAATGGCTACACCTTC. This translates into CAVQPERTNGYTF.

This clonotype was recorded at least ten times. J is TRBJ1-5 and V is TRBV12-3 or TRBV12-4; D uncertain. V lost 0 bases and J lost 3, with 3 bases in between. The CDR3 runs to 13 residues. The CDR3 loop is CASSLAPNQPQHF. The CDR3 nucleotides read TGTGCCAGCAGTTTAGCACCCAATCAGCCCCAGCATTTT.

This clonotype has a count of ten or more. The rearrangement uses TRBV7-8 and TRBJ2-7, with 7 nucleotides matching TRBD2. After removal of 2 bases from V and 3 bases from J, the junction contained 7 bases not matched to a gene. The length of the CDR3 is 15 residues. Germline V gene lookup returns CDR1 SGHVS and CDR2 FQNEAQ. The CDR3 DNA sequence: TGTGCCAGCAGCTTATACGGGGCGGGAGACTACGAGCAGTACTTC. Its translation is CASSLYGAGDYEQYF.

This clonotype was recorded at least ten times. For the CDR3, the DNA is TGTGCCAGCAGTTACTCATGGGACAGCAATCAGCCCCAGCATTTT. Residues: CASSYSWDSNQPQHF. V is TRBV6-2 or TRBV6-3 and J is TRBJ1-5, with D tentatively TRBD1 (5 bases). The CDR3 has 15 residues. The V end lost 0 bases, the J end lost 1 base, and 7 bases lay between the germline ends. The germline V gene has CDR1 MNHEY and CDR2 SVGEGT.

This clonotype was seen at least ten times. The rearrangement links TRBV7-9 to TRBJ2-7; D is tentatively TRBD1 or TRBD2 (6 bases each). The germline V gene encodes CDR1 SEHNR and CDR2 FQNEAQ (reference sequence). CDR3 size: 15 residues. The V end lost 5 bases, the J end lost 1 base, and 15 bases lay between the germline ends. The CDR3 is CASSPLGGTSYEQYF. The CDR3 nucleotides are TGTGCCAGCAGCCCCCTCGGCGGGACATCCTACGAGCAGTACTTC.

This clonotype was seen ten or more times. The CDR3 DNA follows: TGTGCCAGCAGTGCCCTGGACGACTACGAGCAGTACTTC. Protein: CASSALDDYEQYF. J is TRBJ2-7 and V is TRBV12-3 or TRBV12-4, with D hard to call. The CDR3 extends over 13 amino acids. Trimming took off 5 bases at V and 3 bases at J, with 11 bases between the two ends.

This clonotype was picked up many times. This chain uses TRBV7-2 with TRBJ2-6; 7 positions match TRBD1. V lost 4 bases, J lost 0 bases, and 12 bases stayed unmatched. CDR1 and CDR2 (germline): SGHTA, FQGNSA. The CDR3 totals 19 residues. CDR3 sequence: CASSSDRVSFRSGANVLTF. In nucleotides, the CDR3 is TGTGCCAGCAGCTCCGACAGGGTCTCATTTCGCTCTGGGGCCAACGTCCTGACTTTC.

This clonotype was picked up many times. The V gene is TRBV27, the J gene TRBJ2-7; D not resolved. Trimming pared 2 bases from V and 2 bases from J, leaving 7 bases between. In germline, CDR1 is MNHEY, CDR2 SMNVEV (reference sequence). CDR3 length: 13 residues. Written as DNA, the CDR3 is TGTGCCAGCAGTTTACAGGCAACCTACGAGCAGTACTTC. Residues: CASSLQATYEQYF.